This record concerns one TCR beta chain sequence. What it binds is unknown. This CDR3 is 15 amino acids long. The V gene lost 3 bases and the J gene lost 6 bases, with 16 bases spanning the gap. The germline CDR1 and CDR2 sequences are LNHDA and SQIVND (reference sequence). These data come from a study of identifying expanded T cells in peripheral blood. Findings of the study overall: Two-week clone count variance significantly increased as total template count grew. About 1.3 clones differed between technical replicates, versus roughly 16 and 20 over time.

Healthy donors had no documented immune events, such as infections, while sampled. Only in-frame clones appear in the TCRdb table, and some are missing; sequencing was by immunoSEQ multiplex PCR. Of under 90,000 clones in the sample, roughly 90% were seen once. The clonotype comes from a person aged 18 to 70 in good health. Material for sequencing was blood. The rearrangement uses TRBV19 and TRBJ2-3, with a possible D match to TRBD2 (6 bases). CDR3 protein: CASSIRPEGRDTQYF. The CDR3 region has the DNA TGTGCCAGTAGTATTCGACCGGAGGGTAGGGATACGCAGTATTTT. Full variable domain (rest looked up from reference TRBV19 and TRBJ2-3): DGGITQSPKYLFRKEGQNVTLSCEQNLNHDAMYWYRQDPGQGLRLIYYSQIVNDFQKGDIAEGYSVSREKKESFPLTVTSAQKNPTAFYLCASSIRPEGRDTQYFGPGTRLTVL.